The text below deals with one T cell receptor (beta chain). V was pared by 6 bases and J by 0 bases, with 11 bases between. The germline gives CDR1 SQVTM, CDR2 ANQGSEA. The CDR3 contains 13 residues. The data were obtained in a study of CD8 T cells in Susac syndrome. Random hexamers served to reverse transcribe about 0.45 to 1 ug RNA. TCRdb itself ran the immunoSEQ multiplex PCR reads through MiXCR, one entry per CDR3 protein. The sample comprises hundreds of thousands of distinct CDR3 sequences, approximately 95% of which are singletons, and 0.075% to 0.095% rests with the top ten. The receptor comes from a human donor with multiple sclerosis. The specimen sequenced was CD4+ T cells from PBMCs. The chain couples TRBV29-1 to TRBJ1-2; D may be TRBD1 (6 bases). CDR3 nucleotide sequence: TGCAGCGTGGAGACAGGTCCTAACTATGGCTACACCTTC. Its protein is CSVETGPNYGYTF. Together with reference TRBV29-1 and TRBJ1-2, the CDR3 gives the full variable domain: SAVISQKPSRDICQRGTSLTIQCQVDSQVTMMFWYRQQPGQSLTLIATANQGSEATYESGFVIDKFPISRPNLTFSTLTVSNMSPEDSSIYLCSVETGPNYGYTFGSGTRLTVV.